This entry lists 14 T cell receptor beta chains sequenced from one sample in a study of cytomegalovirus exposure and HLA in healthy donors. Amplification used 60 Vbeta primers and 13 Jbeta primers. Clones were sequenced by immunoSEQ multiplex PCR, and TCRdb holds only the in-frame ones, with some missing. The sample lists 150,000 to 160,000 clones; about 70% were seen once. The sequenced sample was PBMCs. All receptors come from a man aged 18 to 35 in good health and CMV-seronegative.

The V and J genes are TRBV25-1 and TRBJ2-2, with 9 bases that match TRBD1. The CDR3 is 16 residues long. Germline CDR1 MGHDK, CDR2 SYGVNS. V lost 4 bases to trimming and J lost 5 bases; unmatched junction nucleotides: 8. The CDR3 DNA is TGTGCCAGCAGTGCATGGACAGGGGTTGGTACCGGGGAGCTGTTTTTT. The encoded protein is CASSAWTGVGTGELFF.

This rearrangement joins TRBV7-9 to TRBJ2-2; TRBD2 matches 14 bases. V trimming: 4 bases; J trimming: 4 bases; junction bases outside the gene matches: 2. The CDR3 has 16 amino acids. Germline V lookup: CDR1 SEHNR, CDR2 FQNEAQ (reference sequence). This CDR3 is CASSSGLAGVTGELFF. CDR3 DNA sequence: TGTGCCAGCAGCTCGGGACTAGCGGGGGTCACCGGGGAGCTGTTTTTT.

Regarding this clone: The junction does not match germline at one end; this may be a read error. The chain employs TRBV5-1 and TRBJ2-4; D remains ambiguous. This CDR3 comprises 15 residues. Germline V gene sequence: CDR1 SGHRS, CDR2 YFSETQ. The CDR3 loop is CASSLGVNVKNSQYF. CDR3 nucleotide sequence: TGCGCCAGCAGCTTGGGGGTTAATGTCAAAAACAGTCAGTACTTC.

J is TRBJ2-7 and V is TRBV7-3, with TRBD2 matching 7 bases. There are 14 residues in the CDR3. Germline V gene data show CDR1 as SGHTA and CDR2 as FQGTGA. The V and J ends lost 5 bases and 3 bases, in that order; junction bases with no gene match: 7. The CDR3 loop reads CASSPGGYNYEQYF. For the CDR3, the DNA is TGTGCCAGCAGCCCCGGGGGGTACAACTACGAGCAGTACTTC.

This chain uses TRBV7-8 with TRBJ2-1; 7 bases are shared with TRBD1. CDR3 length: 15 residues. In germline, CDR1 is SGHVS, CDR2 FQNEAQ. The ends lost 3 bases at V and 4 bases at J; junction bases unmatched: 6. The CDR3, as DNA: TGTGCCAGCAGCTTCACCGGGACAGAGTACAATGAGCAGTTCTTC. Translating gives CASSFTGTEYNEQFF.

As concerns this clone: At one of its ends the junction is not consistent with the germline gene, which may arise from a read error. The V and J genes are TRBV4-1 and TRBJ2-6, with D perhaps TRBD1 (6 bases). The CDR3 contains 21 residues. Per germline, CDR1 MGHRA and CDR2 YSYEKL. The CDR3 DNA is TGCGCCAGCAGCCACCCCCTCGGACAGTCCCTGGCAAGACCTGGGGCCAACGGCCTGACTTTC. Its translation is CASSHPLGQSLARPGANGLTF.

The chain is built from TRBV4-3 and TRBJ2-2; 9 bases are a match to TRBD1. This CDR3 spans 17 amino acids. Germline V gene lookup returns CDR1 LGHNA and CDR2 YSLEER. Unmatched junction bases numbered 7, after V lost 0 bases and J lost 5 bases. Here the CDR3 DNA reads TGCGCCAGCAGCCAAGATTCCACAGGGGGCAGTACCGGGGAGCTGTTTTTT. Its translation is CASSQDSTGGSTGELFF.

The chain recombines TRBV11-2 with TRBJ1-5; D is ambiguous. V shed 5 bases and J shed 2 bases, with 13 bases lying between them. Germline assignment: CDR1 SGHAT and CDR2 FQNNGV. CDR3 length equals 15 residues. In nucleotides, the CDR3 is TGTGCCAGCAGCCGAGCGGGGAAAGGCAATCAGCCCCAGCATTTT. Residues: CASSRAGKGNQPQHF.

The gene calls are TRBV5-4 and TRBJ2-1, with TRBD1 as a possible D gene (6 bases). Germline V gene sequence: CDR1 SGHNT, CDR2 YYREEE (reference sequence). V lost 3 bases to trimming and J lost 2 bases, with 12 bases between them. The CDR3 consists of 15 residues. CDR3 region: CASSSGSGAYNEQFF. The CDR3 region has the DNA TGTGCCAGCAGCTCGGGTTCAGGGGCCTACAATGAGCAGTTCTTC.

This clone is a singleton in its sample. The genes are TRBV18 and TRBJ1-1; the D is unclear. Trimming removed 5 bases from V and 2 bases from J, with 6 bases in between. The CDR3 sequence is 12 residues long. Germline V gene lookup returns CDR1 KGHSH and CDR2 LQKENI. The CDR3 loop reads CASSIKNTEAFF. In DNA form, the CDR3 reads TGTGCCAGCTCAATCAAAAACACTGAAGCTTTCTTT.

The chain links TRBV29-1 to TRBJ1-1; a possible D gene is TRBD1 (5 bases). CDR1 and CDR2 from the germline V gene are SQVTM and ANQGSEA. The V end lost 4 bases, the J end lost 0 bases, and 9 bases lay between the germline ends. The CDR3 contains 13 residues. The CDR3 spells CSVGQLMNTEAFF. The CDR3 DNA sequence: TGCAGCGTTGGACAGTTAATGAACACTGAAGCTTTCTTT.

This clone was seen a single time. The J gene is TRBJ1-1, the V gene TRBV19; D perhaps matches TRBD1 (6 bases). Germline CDR1 reads LNHDA; CDR2 reads SQIVND (reference sequence). The CDR3 has 16 residues. The V end lost 7 bases, the J end lost 3 bases, and 21 bases lay between the germline ends. The CDR3 DNA reads TGTGCCAGTACTCCCCTGCTGACAGGAACAGACACTGAAGCTTTCTTT. Translated, it gives CASTPLLTGTDTEAFF.

About this clone: An end of the junction differs from the germline gene, which may be a read error. The genes are TRBV7-9 and TRBJ1-5, with D possibly matching TRBD1 (6 bases). The CDR3 covers 17 residues. The germline CDR1 and CDR2 sequences are SEHNR and FQNEAQ (reference sequence). CDR3 coding DNA: TGTTCCAGCAGCTTAGCGCTCCAGGGGTCAGGCAATCAGCCCCAGCATTTT. Translated, it gives CSSSLALQGSGNQPQHF.

The J gene is TRBJ1-3, the V gene TRBV5-1; D unclear. The V end lost 0 bases, the J end lost 4 bases, and 17 bases lay between the germline ends. The germline V gene has CDR1 SGHRS and CDR2 YFSETQ. The CDR3 extends over 17 amino acids. The CDR3 sequence: CASSLGVAGGSGNTIYF. DNA for the CDR3: TGCGCCAGCAGCTTGGGTGTAGCGGGAGGCTCCGGAAACACCATATATTTT.